Here is one TCR beta chain with its context. TCRdb re-called the 5' RACE reads and catalogs CDR3 proteins one per entry, DNA excluded. The table lists 400,000 to 500,000 distinct CDR3 sequences. The germline CDR1 and CDR2 sequences are LNHNV and YYDKDF (reference sequence). This CDR3 has 16 residues. This sample was included in a study of monozygotic twins with inflammatory bowel disease. The sequenced material came from blood. The chain carries TRBV15 and TRBJ2-1. This TCR was sampled from a human donor with ulcerative colitis or Crohn's disease, or a healthy co-twin of an affected twin (not recorded which). The CDR3 protein is CATSRDLIHEYNEQFF.